The 21 T cell receptor beta chains reported below all come from one sample, sequenced in a study of human T cells and chemical hapten exposure. TCRdb reprocessed the RACE reads via MiXCR and lists one record per CDR3 protein. The sample lists 180,000 or so distinct CDR3 sequences; roughly 15% were seen once. Specified time point: patch test 1, 2 weeks after DPC sensitization. Treatment of the sample: therapeutic diphenylcyclopropenone sensitization with weekly scalp DPC. The sequencing used whole blood, collected in connection with sensitization to the hapten diphenylcyclopropenone (DPC). The receptors originated from a woman aged 25 to 39 with alopecia areata. Some clones in this sample may be carry-over from other donors' samples.

The chain employs TRBV28 and TRBJ1-5; D is perhaps TRBD1 (5 bases). Trimming stripped 5 bases from V and 0 bases from J, with 14 bases between. Germline V gene sequence: CDR1 MDHEN, CDR2 SYDVKM. The CDR3 length is 16 residues. Written as DNA, the CDR3 is TGTGCCAGCAGTGGAGGGGTATTGCGTAGCAATCAGCCCCAGCATTTT. Amino acid sequence: CASSGGVLRSNQPQHF.

This chain joins TRBV2 and TRBJ2-1; no clear D gene. The CDR3 loop spans 14 amino acids. V lost 5 bases and J lost 0, with 8 bases in between. The germline V gene has CDR1 SNHLY and CDR2 FYNNEI. The CDR3 reads CASSNGSSYNEQFF. CDR3 DNA: TGTGCCAGCAGTAACGGAAGCTCCTACAATGAGCAGTTCTTC.

The chain recombines TRBV7-3 with TRBJ2-2, with no clear D. Germline CDR1 SGHTA, CDR2 FQGTGA. V was cut by 2 bases and J by 1 base, with 5 bases left in between. The CDR3 consists of 14 residues. The CDR3 DNA sequence: TGTGCCAGCAGCTTACAAAGGAACACCGGGGAGCTGTTTTTT. Its protein is CASSLQRNTGELFF.

This clonotype has ten or more counts. CDR3 nucleotide sequence: TGTGCCAGCAGCGCTCTAGCGGGGGGTGGTAATGAGCAGTTCTTC. This codes for CASSALAGGGNEQFF. The J gene is TRBJ2-1, the V gene TRBV2, with TRBD2 identical over 11 bases. Germline CDR1 SNHLY, CDR2 FYNNEI. This CDR3 is 15 amino acids long. V was clipped by 6 bases and J by 7 bases; unmatched bases: 8.

In this sample, this clonotype turned up many times. This chain joins TRBV7-2 and TRBJ2-7; D unresolved. The CDR3 is made up of 11 amino acids. CDR1 and CDR2 (germline): SGHTA, FQGNSA. The V and J ends lost 2 bases and 3 bases respectively, with 2 bases between them. This CDR3 reads CASSLNYEQYF. CDR3 in DNA: TGTGCCAGCAGCTTAAACTACGAGCAGTACTTC.

In DNA form, the CDR3 reads TGTGCCAGCAGCCTACAGAATGAGCAGTTCTTC. It yields the protein CASSLQNEQFF. This chain connects TRBV3-1 to TRBJ2-1; D unresolved. V was cut by 4 bases and J by 7 bases, with 5 bases left in between. CDR1 and CDR2 (germline): LGHDT, YNNKEL (reference sequence). The CDR3 runs 11 residues.

This clonotype showed up many times. V usage is TRBV12-3 or TRBV12-4 and J usage is TRBJ1-3; no clear D. V lost 2 bases and J lost 7, with 12 bases in between. This CDR3 region has 14 residues. The CDR3 spells CASSLWGSGNTIYF. In DNA, the CDR3 is TGTGCCAGCAGTTTATGGGGATCGGGGAACACCATATATTTT.

This sequence joins TRBV12-2 and TRBJ1-4; the table calls TRBD1, which could not be checked here. TRBV12-2 is tagged as a pseudogene. The CDR3 is made up of 14 amino acids. CDR3 bases: TGTGCAAGTCGCAAAGACAGGGCCGATGAAAAACTGTTTTTT. Translated: CASRKDRADEKLFF.

There are many counts of this clonotype. The chain couples TRBV7-2 to TRBJ2-3; D remains ambiguous. V lost 1 base and J 1 base, leaving 6 bases between the germline ends. This CDR3 has 14 amino acids. CDR1 is SGHTA and CDR2 is FQGNSA in the germline V gene. DNA of the CDR3: TGTGCCAGCAGCTTAGTAGGCGGCACAGATACGCAGTATTTT. It is translated as CASSLVGGTDTQYF.

This clonotype was observed a handful of times. The CDR3 region is CASSLRFQETQYF. In DNA form, the CDR3 reads TGTGCCAGCAGTTTGAGGTTTCAAGAGACCCAGTACTTC. The rearrangement links TRBV12-3 or TRBV12-4 to TRBJ2-5; no reliable D call. The CDR3 length is 13 residues. The ends were cut back, 3 bases at V and 2 bases at J, with 7 bases in the middle.

This clonotype was seen a few times. The genes are TRBV27 and TRBJ1-1, with TRBD1 matching over 8 bases. This CDR3 region has 17 residues. The trim removed 1 base at V and 0 bases at J, leaving 7 bases unmatched. In germline, CDR1 is MNHEY, CDR2 SMNVEV (reference sequence). CDR3 sequence (DNA): TGTGCCAGCAGTTTATTCACAGGGGGGGTACTGAACACTGAAGCTTTCTTT. Translated: CASSLFTGGVLNTEAFF.

The V and J genes are TRBV6-1 and TRBJ1-1; no firm D call. Trimming cost V 0 bases and J 4 bases, with 12 bases left between them. This CDR3 spans 15 amino acids. CDR1 is MNHNS and CDR2 is SASEGT in the germline V gene. CDR3 in amino acids: CASSEADREVTEAFF. The CDR3 DNA reads as TGTGCCAGCAGTGAAGCGGATCGGGAGGTCACTGAAGCTTTCTTT.

V is TRBV27 and J is TRBJ1-6; no firm D call. Germline CDR1 reads MNHEY; CDR2 reads SMNVEV (reference sequence). V lost 5 bases and J 7 bases, leaving 12 bases between the germline ends. This CDR3 is built from 14 residues. Written as DNA, the CDR3 is TGTGCCAGCAGTGCCGACCAAGGGAATTCACCCCTCCACTTT. Residues: CASSADQGNSPLHF.

This chain connects TRBV29-1 to TRBJ1-2; D call uncertain. V was shortened by 5 bases and J by 7 bases, with 20 bases between the two germline ends. The CDR3 has 14 amino acids. In germline, CDR1 is SQVTM, CDR2 ANQGSEA. CDR3 residues: CSVPYWGDQRGYTF. The CDR3 coding sequence is TGCAGCGTTCCTTATTGGGGAGATCAGCGTGGCTACACCTTC. Combining the CDR3 with reference TRBV29-1 and TRBJ1-2 gives the whole variable domain SAVISQKPSRDICQRGTSLTIQCQVDSQVTMMFWYRQQPGQSLTLIATANQGSEATYESGFVIDKFPISRPNLTFSTLTVSNMSPEDSSIYLCSVPYWGDQRGYTFGSGTRLTVV.

The rearrangement joins TRBV6-4 to TRBJ2-1; 10 positions match TRBD2. The CDR3 contains 14 residues. After removal of 5 bases from V and 5 bases from J, the junction contained 3 bases not matched to a gene. CDR1 and CDR2 (germline): MRHNA, SNTAGT. CDR3 coding DNA: TGTGCCAGCAGTAGGACTAGCGGCAACAATGAGCAGTTCTTC. Residues: CASSRTSGNNEQFF.

This clonotype was picked up a small number of times. The V gene is TRBV28, the J gene TRBJ2-3; TRBD1 or TRBD2 may be the D gene (6 bases each). The CDR3 has 14 amino acids. Germline CDR1 MDHEN, CDR2 SYDVKM. V gave up 6 bases and J gave up 8 bases, with 18 bases separating them. The CDR3 bases are TGTGCCAGCAGGGGGGCGGGGCGTTCGGGTACGCAGTATTTT. Amino acids: CASRGAGRSGTQYF.

There are a few counts of this clonotype. V gene TRBV7-3 combines with J gene TRBJ2-2; tentative D call: TRBD2 (7 bases). V lost 3 bases and J lost 9, with 17 bases in between. Germline V gene data show CDR1 as SGHTA and CDR2 as FQGTGA. This CDR3 contains 15 residues. The DNA for the CDR3 is TGTGCCAGCAGCTTGTTGCAAGCGGGACATAGGGAGCTGTTTTTT. It yields the protein CASSLLQAGHRELFF.

V gene TRBV19 combines with J gene TRBJ2-7; 8 bases align to TRBD2. The CDR3 length is 15 residues. In germline, CDR1 is LNHDA, CDR2 SQIVND (reference sequence). After removal of 5 bases from V and 3 bases from J, the junction contained 9 bases not matched to a gene. The CDR3, as DNA: TGTGCCAGTAGTCCCGTGGCGGGGGGAGGCTACGAGCAGTACTTC. It codes for CASSPVAGGGYEQYF.

CDR3 coding DNA: TGTGCCAGCAGCCCCGGACGGAGGAACACCGGGGAGCTGTTTTTT. As protein: CASSPGRRNTGELFF. The chain joins TRBV11-2 to TRBJ2-2; D unclear. V shed 5 bases and J shed 1 base, with 11 bases lying between them. CDR1 SGHAT and CDR2 FQNNGV come from the germline V gene. CDR3 size: 15 residues.

The rearrangement links TRBV4-2 to TRBJ2-1, with TRBD2 identical over 9 bases. Germline-derived CDR1 and CDR2 are LGHNA and YNFKEQ. The CDR3 runs 18 residues. The ends lost 0 bases at V and 0 bases at J; junction bases unmatched: 6. The DNA for the CDR3 is TGTGCCAGCAGCCAAGATCGCGGGAGGGAGTCCTCCTACAATGAGCAGTTCTTC. Translation gives CASSQDRGRESSYNEQFF.

The chain couples TRBV3-1 to TRBJ2-7; either TRBD1 or TRBD2 may supply D (5 bases each). The V gene lost 4 bases and the J gene lost 6 bases, with 13 bases spanning the gap. This CDR3 spans 13 amino acids. Germline V CDR1 and CDR2: LGHDT, YNNKEL (reference sequence). CDR3 DNA: TGTGCCAGCAGCCGGGGACCCCCTAGCGAGCAGTACTTC. Protein sequence: CASSRGPPSEQYF.